These 16 T cell receptor beta chains originate from one sample sequenced in a study of T cell changes during pregnancy in multiple sclerosis. Measured with immunoSEQ multiplex PCR; TCRdb has only the in-frame clones, and not every one. The sample shows 50,000 to 70,000 clones, about nine tenths of them seen only once. The sample in question was peripheral blood, obtained after pregnancy. All receptors come from a female donor in good health, enrolled as a control in a pregnancy study.

The chain is built from TRBV10-2 and TRBJ1-1; a possible D gene is TRBD1 (5 bases). The CDR3 is 14 residues long. Germline V CDR1 and CDR2: WSHSY, SAAADI. Trimming stripped 3 bases from V and 2 bases from J, with 10 bases between. CDR3 protein: CASSERQGNTEAFF. In DNA, the CDR3 is TGCGCCAGCAGTGAAAGGCAGGGAAACACTGAAGCTTTCTTT.

This rearrangement joins TRBV30 to TRBJ1-4; 8 bases agree with TRBD1. The length of the CDR3 is 12 residues. V shed 0 bases, J shed 12 bases, and the junction held 3 bases outside the gene matches. CDR1 and CDR2 (germline): GTSNPN, SVGIG (reference sequence). CDR3 nucleotides: TGTGCCTGGAGTGTACTGGGACAGGAACTGTTTTTT. Its protein product is CAWSVLGQELFF.

CDR3 DNA: TGTGCCAGCAGTGACTCGACTAGCGGGGGGGCAGAGACCCAGTACTTC. Translated: CASSDSTSGGAETQYF. V gene TRBV6-4 combines with J gene TRBJ2-5; 14 bases are a match to TRBD2. This CDR3 has 16 residues. In germline, CDR1 is MRHNA, CDR2 SNTAGT. The V segment lost 0 bases and the J segment 4 bases; nucleotides outside the gene matches: 1.

The chain links TRBV9 to TRBJ2-7; 9 nucleotides line up with TRBD2. CDR1 is SGDLS and CDR2 is YYNGEE in the germline V gene. The V segment lost 4 bases and the J segment 0 bases; nucleotides outside the gene matches: 14. CDR3 size: 18 residues. The CDR3 region has the DNA TGTGCCAGCAGCCCCGAAATTAGCGGGGGCCTGGTCTCCTACGAGCAGTACTTC. Amino acid sequence: CASSPEISGGLVSYEQYF.

The rearrangement joins TRBV7-9 to TRBJ1-1; D gene ambiguous. V gave up 5 bases and J gave up 3 bases, with 10 bases separating them. The germline V gene encodes CDR1 SEHNR and CDR2 FQNEAQ (reference sequence). This CDR3 comprises 13 residues. The CDR3 loop reads CASSPGADTEAFF. CDR3 DNA sequence: TGTGCCAGCAGCCCGGGAGCGGACACTGAAGCTTTCTTT.

This chain uses TRBV19 with TRBJ2-2; TRBD1 matches 8 bases. This CDR3 region has 15 residues. Per the germline V gene, CDR1 is LNHDA and CDR2 is SQIVND (reference sequence). Trimming removed 7 bases from V and 4 bases from J; junction bases left unmatched: 8. As DNA, the CDR3 is TGTGCCAGTAAAGACAGGGGCCGGGGCACCGGGGAGCTGTTTTTT. It specifies CASKDRGRGTGELFF.

The chain recombines TRBV7-6 with TRBJ1-3; D is ambiguous. The germline gives CDR1 SGHVS, CDR2 FNYEAQ. The V and J ends lost 0 bases and 2 bases respectively, with 14 bases between them. The CDR3 has 17 residues. Here the CDR3 reads CASSLARVGTTGNTIYF. The CDR3 DNA follows: TGTGCCAGCAGCTTAGCGAGGGTGGGCACAACTGGAAACACCATATATTTT.

This chain uses TRBV4-1 with TRBJ1-6; TRBD1 agrees at 7 bases. CDR3 size: 18 residues. CDR1 MGHRA and CDR2 YSYEKL come from the germline V gene. V was pared by 0 bases and J by 0 bases, with 5 bases of the junction left unmatched. The CDR3 nucleotides are TGCGCCAGCAGCCAAGAGGGACAGAACCCCTCCTATAATTCACCCCTCCACTTT. Translating gives CASSQEGQNPSYNSPLHF.

This clone came up once. V gene TRBV20-1 combines with J gene TRBJ2-1; TRBD2 aligns across 10 bases. Losses at the gene ends were 0 bases for V and 16 bases for J; bases not matched to a gene: 3. From germline, CDR1 is DFQATT and CDR2 SNEGSKA (reference sequence). This CDR3 spans 11 amino acids. The CDR3 DNA sequence: TGCAGTGCTAGAGAACTAGCGGGGCTCTTCTTC. Amino acids: CSARELAGLFF.

The genes are TRBV10-3 and TRBJ2-7; possible D gene TRBD1, 5 bases. The ends were cut back, 6 bases at V and 6 bases at J, with 15 bases in the middle. CDR3 length: 13 amino acids. Germline V gene sequence: CDR1 ENHRY, CDR2 SYGVKD. The CDR3 is CAISPKTASEQYF. CDR3 DNA: TGTGCCATCAGCCCCAAGACAGCATCCGAGCAGTACTTC.

The chain combines TRBV6-6 with TRBJ2-7, with D possibly being TRBD1 (5 bases). This CDR3 is built from 13 residues. The V end was cut by 0 bases, the J end by 11 bases, with 14 bases between. Germline V gives CDR1 MNHNY, CDR2 SVGAGI (reference sequence). In DNA form, the CDR3 reads TGTGCCAGCAGTTACTCGTTGAATCAGGGCGAGTACTTC. This codes for CASSYSLNQGEYF.

The chain recombines TRBV15 with TRBJ1-3, with D hard to call. Germline V lookup: CDR1 LNHNV, CDR2 YYDKDF (reference sequence). V lost 0 bases, J lost 4 bases, and 10 bases lay in between. This CDR3 region has 15 residues. As DNA, the CDR3 is TGTGCCACCAGCAGAGATGGCCATACCGGAAACACCATATATTTT. It is translated as CATSRDGHTGNTIYF. Full variable domain (rest looked up from reference TRBV15 and TRBJ1-3): DAMVIQNPRYQVTQFGKPVTLSCSQTLNHNVMYWYQQKSSQAPKLLFHYYDKDFNNEADTPDNFQSRRPNTSFCFLDIRSPGLGDTAMYLCATSRDGHTGNTIYFGEGSWLTVV.

The chain has TRBV14 and TRBJ2-1; D unclear. This CDR3 is built from 12 residues. V lost 5 bases to trimming and J lost 3 bases, with 5 bases between them. Germline assignment: CDR1 SGHDN and CDR2 FVKESK. This CDR3 reads CASSYFYNEQFF. The CDR3 DNA follows: TGTGCCAGCAGCTACTTCTACAATGAGCAGTTCTTC.

This clone has only one observation. The chain employs TRBV7-3 and TRBJ2-1, with TRBD2 identical over 15 bases. V gave up 4 bases and J gave up 7 bases; unmatched junction bases: 5. Germline V lookup: CDR1 SGHTA, CDR2 FQGTGA. The CDR3 has 16 amino acids. The CDR3: CASSSGLAGGRNEQFF. The CDR3 nucleotides are TGTGCCAGCAGCTCGGGACTAGCGGGGGGACGAAATGAGCAGTTCTTC.

This chain uses TRBV4-2 with TRBJ2-3, with TRBD2 identical over 8 bases. The V segment lost 0 bases and the J segment 0 bases; nucleotides outside the gene matches: 5. This CDR3 is built from 17 residues. The V gene's germline CDR1 is LGHNA and CDR2 YNFKEQ. CDR3 sequence: CASSQDPSGSSTDTQYF. The CDR3 DNA is TGTGCCAGCAGCCAAGATCCGAGCGGGAGTAGCACAGATACGCAGTATTTT.

J is TRBJ1-5 and V is TRBV7-9; 10 nucleotides align to TRBD1. V shed 5 bases and J 1 base; nucleotides not matched to a gene: 14. This CDR3 spans 19 amino acids. Germline V gene lookup returns CDR1 SEHNR and CDR2 FQNEAQ (reference sequence). CDR3 amino acids: CASSPRLDRGHFSNQPQHF. In DNA, the CDR3 is TGTGCCAGCAGCCCACGCCTAGACAGGGGGCATTTCAGCAATCAGCCCCAGCATTTT.